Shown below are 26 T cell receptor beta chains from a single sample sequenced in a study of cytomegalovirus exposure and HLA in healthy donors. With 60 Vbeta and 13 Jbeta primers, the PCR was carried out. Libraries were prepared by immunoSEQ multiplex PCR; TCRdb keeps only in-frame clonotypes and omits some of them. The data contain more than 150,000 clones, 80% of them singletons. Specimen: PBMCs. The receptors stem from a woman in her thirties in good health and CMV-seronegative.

CDR3 residues: CASSLAGMGGGSDTQYF. DNA for the CDR3: TGCGCCAGCAGCTTGGCCGGTATGGGCGGGGGCTCAGATACGCAGTATTTT. The J gene is TRBJ2-3, the V gene TRBV5-1, with a tentative D call TRBD2 (7 bases). V shed 0 bases and J shed 4 bases, with 18 bases lying between them. The germline V gene encodes CDR1 SGHRS and CDR2 YFSETQ. The CDR3 loop spans 17 amino acids.

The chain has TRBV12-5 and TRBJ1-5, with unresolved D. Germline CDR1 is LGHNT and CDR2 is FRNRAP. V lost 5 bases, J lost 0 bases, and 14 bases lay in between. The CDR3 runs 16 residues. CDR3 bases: TGTGCTAGTGGTACAACGTATGAGGATAGCAATCAGCCCCAGCATTTT. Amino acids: CASGTTYEDSNQPQHF.

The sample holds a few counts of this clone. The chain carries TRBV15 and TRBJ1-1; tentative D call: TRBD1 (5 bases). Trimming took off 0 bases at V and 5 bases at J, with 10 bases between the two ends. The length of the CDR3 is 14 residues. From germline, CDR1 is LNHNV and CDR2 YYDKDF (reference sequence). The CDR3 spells CATSRDLGGTEAFF. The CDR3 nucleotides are TGTGCCACCAGCAGAGATCTTGGGGGGACTGAAGCTTTCTTT.

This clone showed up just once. CDR3 amino acids: CSVDIGQATEQFF. The CDR3 DNA sequence: TGCAGCGTTGATATCGGACAGGCCACTGAGCAGTTCTTC. The chain links TRBV29-1 to TRBJ2-1, with 7 bases fitting TRBD1. V lost 3 bases to trimming and J lost 9 bases; unmatched junction nucleotides: 8. Germline values: CDR1 SQVTM, CDR2 ANQGSEA. The CDR3 has 13 residues.

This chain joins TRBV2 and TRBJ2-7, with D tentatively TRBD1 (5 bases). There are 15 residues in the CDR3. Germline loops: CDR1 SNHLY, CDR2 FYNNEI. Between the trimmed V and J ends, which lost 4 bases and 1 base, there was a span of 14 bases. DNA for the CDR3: TGTGCCAGCAGTGGTCAGGGTCTTTCTTCCTACGAGCAGTACTTC. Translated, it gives CASSGQGLSSYEQYF.

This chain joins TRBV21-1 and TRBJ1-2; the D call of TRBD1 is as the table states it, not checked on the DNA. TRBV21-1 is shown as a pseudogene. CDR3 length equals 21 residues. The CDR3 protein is CASSNVGQVVLWLRADYGYTF. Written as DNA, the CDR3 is TGTGCCAGCAGCAATGTGGGACAGGTCGTTCTTTGGTTAAGGGCAGACTATGGCTACACCTTC.

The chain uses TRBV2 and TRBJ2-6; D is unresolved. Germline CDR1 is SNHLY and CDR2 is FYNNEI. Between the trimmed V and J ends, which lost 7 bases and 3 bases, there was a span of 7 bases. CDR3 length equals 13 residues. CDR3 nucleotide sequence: TGTGCCAGCAAATCCTATGGGGCCAACGTCCTGACTTTC. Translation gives CASKSYGANVLTF.

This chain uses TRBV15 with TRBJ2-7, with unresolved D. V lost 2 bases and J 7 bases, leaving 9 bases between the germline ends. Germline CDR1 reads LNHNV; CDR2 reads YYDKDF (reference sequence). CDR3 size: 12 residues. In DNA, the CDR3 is TGTGCCACCAGCAGACCCCCGGTGGAGCAGTACTTC. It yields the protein CATSRPPVEQYF.

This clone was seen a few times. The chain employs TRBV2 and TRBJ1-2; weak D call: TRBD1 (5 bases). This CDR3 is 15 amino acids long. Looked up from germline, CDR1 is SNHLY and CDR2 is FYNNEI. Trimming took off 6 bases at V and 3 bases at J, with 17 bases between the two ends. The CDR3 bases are TGTGCCAGCAGCGAGGAGGGGATCCCCTACTATGGCTACACCTTC. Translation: CASSEEGIPYYGYTF.

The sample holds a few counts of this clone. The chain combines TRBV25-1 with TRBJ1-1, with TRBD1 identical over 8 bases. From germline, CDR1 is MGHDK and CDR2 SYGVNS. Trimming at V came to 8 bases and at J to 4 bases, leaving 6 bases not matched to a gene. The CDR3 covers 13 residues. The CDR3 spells CASRQGALTEAFF. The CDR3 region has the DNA TGTGCCAGCCGGCAGGGGGCTCTCACTGAAGCTTTCTTT.

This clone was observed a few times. The CDR3: CASSLRPGTQETQYF. The CDR3, as DNA: TGCGCCAGCAGCTTGAGGCCAGGTACCCAAGAGACCCAGTACTTC. The chain uses TRBV5-1 and TRBJ2-5; D remains unclear. CDR3 size: 15 residues. CDR1 is SGHRS and CDR2 is YFSETQ in the germline V gene. Trimming left V 1 base short and J 1 base short, with 11 bases between.

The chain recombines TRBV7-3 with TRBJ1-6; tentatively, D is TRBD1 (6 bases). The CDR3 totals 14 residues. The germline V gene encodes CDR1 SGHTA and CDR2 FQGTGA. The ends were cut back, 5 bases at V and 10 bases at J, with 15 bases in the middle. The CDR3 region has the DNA TGTGCCAGCAGCACATTACCAGGGGAATCACCCCTCCACTTT. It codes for CASSTLPGESPLHF.

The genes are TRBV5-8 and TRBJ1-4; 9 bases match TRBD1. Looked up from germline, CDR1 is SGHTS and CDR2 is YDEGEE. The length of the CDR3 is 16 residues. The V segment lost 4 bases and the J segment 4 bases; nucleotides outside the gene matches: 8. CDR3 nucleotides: TGTGCCAGCAGCGATACAGGGGGCCGGTTTAATGAAAAACTGTTTTTT. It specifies CASSDTGGRFNEKLFF.

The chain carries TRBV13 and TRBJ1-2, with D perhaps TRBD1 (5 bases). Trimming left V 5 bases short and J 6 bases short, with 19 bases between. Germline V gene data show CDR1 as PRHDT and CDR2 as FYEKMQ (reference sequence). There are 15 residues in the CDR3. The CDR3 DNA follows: TGTGCCAGCAGCCCCAGTTGGGTGGAGGGGCATGGCTACACCTTC. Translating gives CASSPSWVEGHGYTF.

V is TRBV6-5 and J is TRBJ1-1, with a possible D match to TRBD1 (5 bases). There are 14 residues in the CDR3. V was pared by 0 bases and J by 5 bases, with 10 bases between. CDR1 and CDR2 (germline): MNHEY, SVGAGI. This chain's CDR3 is CASSYSLGATEAFF. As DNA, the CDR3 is TGTGCCAGCAGTTACTCTCTTGGGGCGACTGAAGCTTTCTTT.

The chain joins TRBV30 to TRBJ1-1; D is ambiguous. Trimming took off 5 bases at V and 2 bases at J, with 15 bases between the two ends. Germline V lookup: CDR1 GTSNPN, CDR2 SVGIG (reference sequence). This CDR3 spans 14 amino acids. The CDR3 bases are TGTGCCTGGTTTGGGCCTTCACCCAACACTGAAGCTTTCTTT. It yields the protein CAWFGPSPNTEAFF. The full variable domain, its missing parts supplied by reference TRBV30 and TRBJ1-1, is SQTIHQWPATLVQPVGSPLSLECTVEGTSNPNLYWYRQAAGRGLQLLFYSVGIGQISSEVPQNLSASRPQDRQFILSSKKLLLSDSGFYLCAWFGPSPNTEAFFGQGTRLTVV.

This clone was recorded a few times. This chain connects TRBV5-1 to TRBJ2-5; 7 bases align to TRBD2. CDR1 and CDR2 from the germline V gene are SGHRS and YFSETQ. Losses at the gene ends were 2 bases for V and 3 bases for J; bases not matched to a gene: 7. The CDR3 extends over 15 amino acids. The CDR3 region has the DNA TGCGCCAGCAGCTTCGCCGGGACTATGGAAGAGACCCAGTACTTC. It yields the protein CASSFAGTMEETQYF.

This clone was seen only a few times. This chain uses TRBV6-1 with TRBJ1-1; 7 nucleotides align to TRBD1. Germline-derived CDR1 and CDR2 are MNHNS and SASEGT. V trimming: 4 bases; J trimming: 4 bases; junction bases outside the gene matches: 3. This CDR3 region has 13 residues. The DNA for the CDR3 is TGTGCCAGCAGTGCGACAGGGCCCACTGAAGCTTTCTTT. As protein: CASSATGPTEAFF.

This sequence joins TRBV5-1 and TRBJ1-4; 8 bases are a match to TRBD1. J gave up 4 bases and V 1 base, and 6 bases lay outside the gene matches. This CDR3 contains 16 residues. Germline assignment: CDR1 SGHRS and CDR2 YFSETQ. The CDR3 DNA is TGCGCCAGCAGCTTGCGCAGGGGGCAAGGTAATGAAAAACTGTTTTTT. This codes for CASSLRRGQGNEKLFF.

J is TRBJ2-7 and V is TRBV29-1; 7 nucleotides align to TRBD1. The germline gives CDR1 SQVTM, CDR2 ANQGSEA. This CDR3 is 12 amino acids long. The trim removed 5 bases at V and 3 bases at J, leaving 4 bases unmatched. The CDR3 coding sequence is TGCAGCGTTAGGGACAGTTTCTACGAGCAGTACTTC. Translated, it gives CSVRDSFYEQYF.

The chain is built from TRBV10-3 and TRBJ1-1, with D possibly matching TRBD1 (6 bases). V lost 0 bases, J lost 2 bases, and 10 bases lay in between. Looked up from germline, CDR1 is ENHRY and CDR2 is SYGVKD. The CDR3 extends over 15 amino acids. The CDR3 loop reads CAISESKDSNTEAFF. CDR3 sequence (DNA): TGTGCCATCAGTGAGTCGAAGGACAGTAACACTGAAGCTTTCTTT.

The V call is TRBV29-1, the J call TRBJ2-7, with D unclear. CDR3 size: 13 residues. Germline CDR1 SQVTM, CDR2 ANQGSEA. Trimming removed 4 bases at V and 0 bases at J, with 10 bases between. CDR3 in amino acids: CSVARRLSYEQYF. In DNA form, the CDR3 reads TGCAGCGTTGCGAGGAGACTCTCCTACGAGCAGTACTTC.

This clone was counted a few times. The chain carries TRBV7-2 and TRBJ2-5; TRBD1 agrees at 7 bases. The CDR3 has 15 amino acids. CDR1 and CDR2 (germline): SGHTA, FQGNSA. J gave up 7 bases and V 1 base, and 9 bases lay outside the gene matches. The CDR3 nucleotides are TGTGCCAGCAGCTTAGTTGGACAGGCCCCCGGGACCCAGTACTTC. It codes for CASSLVGQAPGTQYF.

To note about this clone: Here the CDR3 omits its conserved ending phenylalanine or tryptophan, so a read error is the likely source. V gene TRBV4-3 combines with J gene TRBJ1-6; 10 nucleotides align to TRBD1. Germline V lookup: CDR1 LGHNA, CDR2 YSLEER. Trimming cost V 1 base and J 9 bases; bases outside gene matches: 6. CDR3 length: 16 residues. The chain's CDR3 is CASSQGQGARVSPLHV. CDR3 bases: TGCGCCAGCAGCCAAGGACAGGGGGCTAGGGTTTCACCCCTCCACGTT.

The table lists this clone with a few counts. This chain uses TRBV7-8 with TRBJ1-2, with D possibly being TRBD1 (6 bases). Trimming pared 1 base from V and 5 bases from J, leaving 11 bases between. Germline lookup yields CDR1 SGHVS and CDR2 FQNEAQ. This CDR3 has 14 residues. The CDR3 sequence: CASSLGDTGYGYTF. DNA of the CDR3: TGTGCCAGCAGCTTAGGTGATACAGGGTATGGCTACACCTTC.

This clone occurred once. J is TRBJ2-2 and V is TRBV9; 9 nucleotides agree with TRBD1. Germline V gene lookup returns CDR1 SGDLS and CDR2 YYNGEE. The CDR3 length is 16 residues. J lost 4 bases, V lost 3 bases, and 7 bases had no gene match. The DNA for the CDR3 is TGTGCCAGCAGCGCCACCGGGACAGGGCTCACCGGGGAGCTGTTTTTT. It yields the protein CASSATGTGLTGELFF.